A single sample is the source of the 7 T cell receptor beta chains below, sequenced in a study of identical twins. A single record per CDR3 protein comes from TCRdb applying MiXCR to the 5' RACE reads. The data show around 250,000 distinct CDR3 sequences, with about 13% seen just once and roughly 4% held by the top ten. These data were likewise used in another study, on yellow fever vaccine responses in identical twins.

The specimen sequenced was memory (CD45RO+) T cells sorted from blood. These receptors were taken from a woman between 18 and 30 years old in good health.

The sample holds a few counts of this clonotype. V and J are TRBV6-5 and TRBJ2-2, with TRBD2 as a possible D gene (6 bases). Germline V CDR1 and CDR2: MNHEY, SVGAGI. V gave up 4 bases and J gave up 2 bases, with 17 bases separating them. This CDR3 spans 17 amino acids. The CDR3 is CASSFRTNKRNTGELFF. The CDR3 DNA reads as TGTGCCAGCAGTTTCAGGACTAATAAGCGTAACACCGGGGAGCTGTTTTTT.

The V call is TRBV4-1, the J call TRBJ2-7; D perhaps matches TRBD2 (5 bases). V lost 1 base to trimming and J lost 6 bases, with 10 bases between them. Germline V gene lookup returns CDR1 MGHRA and CDR2 YSYEKL. This CDR3 has 13 residues. CDR3 nucleotides: TGCGCCAGCAGCCAAGCTTTGGGAGCCGAGCAGTACTTC. It encodes CASSQALGAEQYF.

This clonotype came up a few times. The CDR3 nucleotides read TGTGCCACCACCTCAGCCAGGGCAGGCTCCTACAATGAGCAGTTCTTC. Protein product: CATTSARAGSYNEQFF. The chain combines TRBV15 with TRBJ2-1; TRBD1 might be the D (5 bases). Trimming removed 7 bases at V and 0 bases at J, with 16 bases between. Germline CDR1 reads LNHNV; CDR2 reads YYDKDF (reference sequence). CDR3 size: 16 residues. Combining the CDR3 with reference TRBV15 and TRBJ2-1 gives the whole variable domain DAMVIQNPRYQVTQFGKPVTLSCSQTLNHNVMYWYQQKSSQAPKLLFHYYDKDFNNEADTPDNFQSRRPNTSFCFLDIRSPGLGDTAMYLCATTSARAGSYNEQFFGPGTRLTVL.

At least ten counts were recorded for this clonotype. Written as DNA, the CDR3 is TGTGCCAGCAGGCGGACAGATAAAAAAGAGACCCAGTACTTC. This encodes CASRRTDKKETQYF. The chain couples TRBV27 to TRBJ2-5, with D possibly being TRBD1 (6 bases). Germline values: CDR1 MNHEY, CDR2 SMNVEV (reference sequence). CDR3 length: 14 amino acids. Trimming took 6 bases from V and 3 from J, leaving 14 bases between them.

This clonotype was observed at least ten times. The chain uses TRBV3-1 and TRBJ1-1; a possible D gene is TRBD1 (6 bases). This CDR3 has 14 residues. Germline V gene sequence: CDR1 LGHDT, CDR2 YNNKEL (reference sequence). With 2 bases removed from V and 8 bases from J, the gap between germline ends came to 15 bases. DNA for the CDR3: TGTGCCAGCAGCCAATCTAAGACAGGTTCCGAAGCTTTCTTT. This translates into CASSQSKTGSEAFF.

This clonotype was counted only a few times. The CDR3 bases are TGTGCCAGTAGTAGACAGCGCTCTGGGGCCAACGTCCTGACTTTC. It codes for CASSRQRSGANVLTF. V is TRBV19 and J is TRBJ2-6, with D maybe TRBD1 (5 bases). CDR1 is LNHDA and CDR2 is SQIVND in the germline V gene (reference sequence). The CDR3 runs 15 residues. The V end lost 4 bases, the J end lost 0 bases, and 7 bases lay between the germline ends.

The V call is TRBV10-3, the J call TRBJ2-7; 7 bases align to TRBD1. CDR1 ENHRY and CDR2 SYGVKD come from the germline V gene. The CDR3 is made up of 16 amino acids. With 6 bases clipped from V and 0 bases from J, the junction kept 11 bases outside the gene matches. The CDR3 sequence is CAIRETTGDHSYEQYF. CDR3 bases: TGTGCCATCAGGGAAACTACAGGGGACCACTCCTACGAGCAGTACTTC.